This T cell receptor (beta chain) was profiled in a study of graft-versus-host responses after intestinal transplantation. For the study at large: After anti-thymocyte globulin induction, recipients took tacrolimus and steroids for 3 to 4 years.

Libraries were prepared by immunoSEQ multiplex PCR; TCRdb keeps only in-frame clonotypes and omits some of them. The sample yields 80,000 to 100,000 clones, 83% seen once. Concerning this clone itself: What it recognizes is unknown.

Losses at the gene ends were 1 base for V and 2 bases for J; bases not matched to a gene: 5. CDR1 is SGHDT, CDR2 YYEEEE, per germline. The CDR3 length is 16 residues. The study's findings and limits: Researchers found GvH clones in recipient marrow, and some showed up first in ileum or blood.

The specimen was unstimulated CD8+ T cells sorted from spleen or lymph node cells, collected before intestinal transplant. This receptor was taken from a human donor who received an intestinal transplant. This sequence joins TRBV5-6 and TRBJ1-5; TRBD1 matches at 8 bases. The CDR3 bases are TGTGCCAGCAGCTTGTTAGACAGGGGTGGCAATCAGCCCCAGCATTTT. Its protein product is CASSLLDRGGNQPQHF.